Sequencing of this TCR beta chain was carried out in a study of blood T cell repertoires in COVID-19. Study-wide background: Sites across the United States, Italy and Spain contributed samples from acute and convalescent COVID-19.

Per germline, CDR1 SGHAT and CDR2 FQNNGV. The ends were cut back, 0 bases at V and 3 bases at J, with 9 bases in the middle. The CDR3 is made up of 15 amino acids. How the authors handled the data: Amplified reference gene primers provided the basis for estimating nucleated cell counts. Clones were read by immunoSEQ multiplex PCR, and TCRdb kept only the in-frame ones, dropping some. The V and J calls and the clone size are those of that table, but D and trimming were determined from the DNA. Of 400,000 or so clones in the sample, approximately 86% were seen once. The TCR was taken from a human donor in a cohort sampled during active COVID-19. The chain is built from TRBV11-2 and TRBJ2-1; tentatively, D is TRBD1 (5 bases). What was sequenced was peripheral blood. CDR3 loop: CASSLDQGGYNEQFF. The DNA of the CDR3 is TGTGCCAGCAGCTTAGACCAGGGCGGCTACAATGAGCAGTTCTTC. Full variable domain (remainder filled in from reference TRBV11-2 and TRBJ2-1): EAGVAQSPRYKIIEKRQSVAFWCNPISGHATLYWYQQILGQGPKLLIQFQNNGVVDDSQLPKDRFSAERLKGVDSTLKIQPAKLEDSAVYLCASSLDQGGYNEQFFGPGTRLTVL.